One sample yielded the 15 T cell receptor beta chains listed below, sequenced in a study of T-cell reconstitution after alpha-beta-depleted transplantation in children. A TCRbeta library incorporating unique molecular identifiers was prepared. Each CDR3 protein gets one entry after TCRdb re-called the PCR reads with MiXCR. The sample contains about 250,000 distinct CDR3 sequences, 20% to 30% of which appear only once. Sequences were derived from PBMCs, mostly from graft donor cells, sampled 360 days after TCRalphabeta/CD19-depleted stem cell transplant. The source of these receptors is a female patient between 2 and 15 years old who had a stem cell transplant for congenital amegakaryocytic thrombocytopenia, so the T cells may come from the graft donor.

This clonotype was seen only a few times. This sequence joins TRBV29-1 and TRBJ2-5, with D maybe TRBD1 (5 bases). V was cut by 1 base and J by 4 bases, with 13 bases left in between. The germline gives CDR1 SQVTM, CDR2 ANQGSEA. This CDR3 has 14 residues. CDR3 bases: TGCAGCGTTGAAGTTGGGCAAAGGGGAGAGACCCAGTACTTC. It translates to CSVEVGQRGETQYF.

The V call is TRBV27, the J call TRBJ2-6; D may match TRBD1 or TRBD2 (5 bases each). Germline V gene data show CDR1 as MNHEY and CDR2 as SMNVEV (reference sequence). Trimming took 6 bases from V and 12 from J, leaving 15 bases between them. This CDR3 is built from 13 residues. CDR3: CASRKTGTTVLTF. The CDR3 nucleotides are TGTGCCAGCAGAAAAACCGGGACCACCGTCCTGACTTTC.

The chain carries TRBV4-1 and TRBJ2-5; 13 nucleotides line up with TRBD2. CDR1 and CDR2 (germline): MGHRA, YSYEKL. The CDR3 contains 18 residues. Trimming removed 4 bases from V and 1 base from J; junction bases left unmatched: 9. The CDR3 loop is CASSRGLAGRVVQETQYF. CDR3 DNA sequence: TGCGCCAGCAGCCGGGGACTAGCGGGGAGGGTAGTCCAAGAGACCCAGTACTTC.

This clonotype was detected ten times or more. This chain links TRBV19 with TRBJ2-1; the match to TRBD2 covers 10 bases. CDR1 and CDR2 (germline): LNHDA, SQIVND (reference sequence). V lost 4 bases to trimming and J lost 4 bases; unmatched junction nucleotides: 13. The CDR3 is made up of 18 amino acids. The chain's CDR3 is CASSTRPSSGGVYNEQFF. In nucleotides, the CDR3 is TGTGCCAGTAGTACTAGACCCAGCAGCGGGGGGGTGTACAATGAGCAGTTCTTC.

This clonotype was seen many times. The CDR3 nucleotides are TGCAGCGTTGAAGTTAGCGGGAGGGCCTTGGGGGAGCTGTTTTTT. Amino acids: CSVEVSGRALGELFF. The chain recombines TRBV29-1 with TRBJ2-2, with TRBD2 identical over 11 bases. This CDR3 spans 15 amino acids. Trimming took 1 base from V and 8 from J; bases not matched to a gene: 6. The V gene's germline CDR1 is SQVTM and CDR2 ANQGSEA.

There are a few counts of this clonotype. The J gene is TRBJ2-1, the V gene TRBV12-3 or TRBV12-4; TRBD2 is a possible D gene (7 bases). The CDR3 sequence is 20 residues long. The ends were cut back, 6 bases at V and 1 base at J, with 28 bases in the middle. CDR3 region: CASRNKMGAAGGRSYNEQFF. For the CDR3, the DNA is TGTGCCAGCAGGAACAAAATGGGGGCGGCCGGGGGGAGGTCCTACAATGAGCAGTTCTTC.

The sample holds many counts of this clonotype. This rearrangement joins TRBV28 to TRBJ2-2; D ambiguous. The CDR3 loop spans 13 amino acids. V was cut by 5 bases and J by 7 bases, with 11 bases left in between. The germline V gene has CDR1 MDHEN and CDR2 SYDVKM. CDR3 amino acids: CASSLPRGGELFF. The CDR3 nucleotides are TGTGCCAGCAGTCTCCCGCGTGGCGGGGAGCTGTTTTTT.

DNA of the CDR3: TGTGCCAGCAGCACCGGACAGGGGGGAAAACTGTTTTTT. Its protein product is CASSTGQGGKLFF. This sequence joins TRBV11-2 and TRBJ1-4, with TRBD1 matching over 10 bases. The CDR3 runs 13 residues. V shed 5 bases, J shed 10 bases, and the junction held 4 bases outside the gene matches. Germline CDR1 reads SGHAT; CDR2 reads FQNNGV.

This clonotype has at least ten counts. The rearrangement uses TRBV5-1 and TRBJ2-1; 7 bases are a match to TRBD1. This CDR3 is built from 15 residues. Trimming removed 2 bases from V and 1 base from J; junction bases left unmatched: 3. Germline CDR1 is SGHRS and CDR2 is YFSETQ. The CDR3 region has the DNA TGCGCCAGCAGCTTTAGACAGGGATCCTACAATGAGCAGTTCTTC. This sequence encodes CASSFRQGSYNEQFF.

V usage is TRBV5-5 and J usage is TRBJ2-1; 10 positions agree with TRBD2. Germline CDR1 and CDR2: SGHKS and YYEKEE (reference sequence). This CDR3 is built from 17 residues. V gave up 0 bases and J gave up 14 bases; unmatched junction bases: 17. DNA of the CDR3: TGTGCCAGCAGCTTGGCAGATCCGGGACTAGCGTCCCCCTTTGAGTTCTTC. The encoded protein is CASSLADPGLASPFEFF.

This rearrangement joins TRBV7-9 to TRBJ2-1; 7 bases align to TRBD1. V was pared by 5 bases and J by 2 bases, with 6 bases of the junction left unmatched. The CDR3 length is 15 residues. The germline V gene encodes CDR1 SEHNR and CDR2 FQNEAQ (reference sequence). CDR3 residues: CASSTQGVPYNEQFF. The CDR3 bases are TGTGCCAGCAGCACCCAGGGGGTACCCTACAATGAGCAGTTCTTC.

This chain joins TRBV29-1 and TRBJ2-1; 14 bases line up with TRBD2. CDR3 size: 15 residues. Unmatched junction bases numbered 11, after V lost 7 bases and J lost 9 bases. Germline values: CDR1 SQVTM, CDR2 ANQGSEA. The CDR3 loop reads CSAVIQGLAGVEQFF. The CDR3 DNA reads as TGCAGCGCTGTAATACAGGGACTAGCGGGAGTTGAGCAGTTCTTC.

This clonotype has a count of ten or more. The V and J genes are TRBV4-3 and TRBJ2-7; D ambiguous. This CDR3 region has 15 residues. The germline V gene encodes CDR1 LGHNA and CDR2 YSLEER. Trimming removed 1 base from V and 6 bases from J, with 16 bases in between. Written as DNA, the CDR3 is TGCGCCAGCAGCCAAGGAGCCTTATCCCTCGGCGAGCAGTACTTC. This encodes CASSQGALSLGEQYF.

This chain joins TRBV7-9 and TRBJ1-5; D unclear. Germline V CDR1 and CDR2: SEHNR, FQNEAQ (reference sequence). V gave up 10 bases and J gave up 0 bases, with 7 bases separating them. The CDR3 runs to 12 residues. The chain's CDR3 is CATATSNQPQHF. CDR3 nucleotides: TGTGCCACCGCCACTAGCAATCAGCCCCAGCATTTT.

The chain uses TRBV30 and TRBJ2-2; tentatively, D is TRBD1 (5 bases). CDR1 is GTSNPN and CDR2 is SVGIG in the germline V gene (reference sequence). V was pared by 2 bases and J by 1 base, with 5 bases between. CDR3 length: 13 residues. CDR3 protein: CAWSRGNTGELFF. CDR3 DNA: TGTGCCTGGAGTAGGGGGAACACCGGGGAGCTGTTTTTT.